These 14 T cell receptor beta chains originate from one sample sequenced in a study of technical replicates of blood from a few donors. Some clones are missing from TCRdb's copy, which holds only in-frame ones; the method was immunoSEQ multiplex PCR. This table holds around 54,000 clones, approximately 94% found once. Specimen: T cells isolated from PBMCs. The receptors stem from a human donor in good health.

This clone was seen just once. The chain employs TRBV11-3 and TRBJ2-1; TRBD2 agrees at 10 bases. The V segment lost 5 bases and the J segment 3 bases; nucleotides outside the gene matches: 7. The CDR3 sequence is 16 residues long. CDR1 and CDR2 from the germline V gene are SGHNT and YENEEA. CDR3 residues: CASSLTSGIFYNEQFF. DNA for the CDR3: TGTGCCAGCAGCCTCACTAGCGGGATTTTCTACAATGAGCAGTTCTTC.

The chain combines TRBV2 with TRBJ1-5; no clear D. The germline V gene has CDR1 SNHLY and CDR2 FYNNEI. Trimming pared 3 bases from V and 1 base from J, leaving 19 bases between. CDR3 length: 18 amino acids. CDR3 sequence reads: CASSDWALSAVSNQPQHF. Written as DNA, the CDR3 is TGTGCCAGCAGTGATTGGGCACTCTCCGCCGTGAGCAATCAGCCCCAGCATTTT.

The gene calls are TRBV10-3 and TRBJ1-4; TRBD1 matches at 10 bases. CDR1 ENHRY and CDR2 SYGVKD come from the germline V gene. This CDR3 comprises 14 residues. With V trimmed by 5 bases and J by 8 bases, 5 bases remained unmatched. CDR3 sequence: CAISPGTGAEKLFF. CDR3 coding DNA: TGTGCCATCAGTCCCGGGACAGGGGCCGAAAAACTGTTTTTT.

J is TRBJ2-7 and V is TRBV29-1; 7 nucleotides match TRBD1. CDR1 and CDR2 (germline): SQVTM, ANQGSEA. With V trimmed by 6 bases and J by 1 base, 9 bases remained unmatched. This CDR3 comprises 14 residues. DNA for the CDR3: TGCAGCGTCACCGACAGGGAAAGGTCCTACGAGCAGTACTTC. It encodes CSVTDRERSYEQYF.

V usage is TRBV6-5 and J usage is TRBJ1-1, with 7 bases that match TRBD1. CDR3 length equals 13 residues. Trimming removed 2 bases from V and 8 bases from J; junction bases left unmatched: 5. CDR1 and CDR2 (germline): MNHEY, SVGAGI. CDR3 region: CASSYAGGKEAFF. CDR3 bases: TGTGCCAGCAGTTACGCAGGGGGGAAGGAAGCTTTCTTT.

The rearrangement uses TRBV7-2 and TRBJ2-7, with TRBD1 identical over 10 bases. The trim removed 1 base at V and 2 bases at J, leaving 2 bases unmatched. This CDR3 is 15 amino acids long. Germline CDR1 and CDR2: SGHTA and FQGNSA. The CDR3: CASSLVGTGAYEQYF. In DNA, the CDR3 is TGTGCCAGCAGCTTAGTCGGGACAGGGGCCTACGAGCAGTACTTC. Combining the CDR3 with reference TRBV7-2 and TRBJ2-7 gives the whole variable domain GAGVSQSPSNKVTEKGKDVELRCDPISGHTALYWYRQSLGQGLEFLIYFQGNSAPDKSGLPSDRFSAERTGGSVSTLTIQRTQQEDSAVYLCASSLVGTGAYEQYFGPGTRLTVT.

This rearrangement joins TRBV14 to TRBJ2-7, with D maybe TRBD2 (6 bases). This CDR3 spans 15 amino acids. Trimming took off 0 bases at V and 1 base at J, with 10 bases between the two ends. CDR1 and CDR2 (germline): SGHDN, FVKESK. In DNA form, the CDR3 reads TGTGCCAGCAGCCAAGATTACGGGAGATCCTACGAGCAGTACTTC. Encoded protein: CASSQDYGRSYEQYF.

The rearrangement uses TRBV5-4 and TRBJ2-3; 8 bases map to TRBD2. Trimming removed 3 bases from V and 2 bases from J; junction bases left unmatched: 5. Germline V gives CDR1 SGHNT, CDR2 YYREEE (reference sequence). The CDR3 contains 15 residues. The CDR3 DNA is TGTGCCAGCAGCTCCCCTAGCGGGTACACAGATACGCAGTATTTT. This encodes CASSSPSGYTDTQYF.

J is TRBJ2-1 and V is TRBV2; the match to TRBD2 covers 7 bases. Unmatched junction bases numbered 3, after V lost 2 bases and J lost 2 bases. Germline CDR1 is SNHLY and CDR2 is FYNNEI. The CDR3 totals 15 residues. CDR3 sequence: CASSESSGTYNEQFF. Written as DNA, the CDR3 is TGTGCCAGCAGTGAATCTAGCGGCACCTACAATGAGCAGTTCTTC.

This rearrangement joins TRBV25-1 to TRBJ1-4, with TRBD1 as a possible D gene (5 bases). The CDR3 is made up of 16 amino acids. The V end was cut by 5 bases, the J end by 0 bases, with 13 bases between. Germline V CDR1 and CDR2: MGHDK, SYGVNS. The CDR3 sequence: CASSTQGGATNEKLFF. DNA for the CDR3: TGTGCCAGCAGTACCCAGGGTGGGGCAACTAATGAAAAACTGTTTTTT.

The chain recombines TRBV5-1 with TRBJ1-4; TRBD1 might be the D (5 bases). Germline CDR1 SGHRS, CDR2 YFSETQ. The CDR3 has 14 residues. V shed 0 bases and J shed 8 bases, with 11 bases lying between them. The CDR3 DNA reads TGCGCCAGCAGCTTGGAGGGACTATCCGAAAAACTGTTTTTT. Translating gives CASSLEGLSEKLFF.

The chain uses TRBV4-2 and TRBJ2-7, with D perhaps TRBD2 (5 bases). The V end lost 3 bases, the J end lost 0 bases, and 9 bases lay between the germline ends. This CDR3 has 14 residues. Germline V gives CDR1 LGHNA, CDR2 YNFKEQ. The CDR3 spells CASSQRRDSYEQYF. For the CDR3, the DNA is TGTGCCAGCAGCCAGCGCCGGGACTCCTACGAGCAGTACTTC.

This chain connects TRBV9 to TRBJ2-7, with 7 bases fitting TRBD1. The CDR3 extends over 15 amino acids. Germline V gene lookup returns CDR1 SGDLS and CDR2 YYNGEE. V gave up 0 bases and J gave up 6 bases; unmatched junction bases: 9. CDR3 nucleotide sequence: TGTGCCAGCAGCGTAGGGACAGGCCGGGGATCCGAGCAGTACTTC. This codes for CASSVGTGRGSEQYF. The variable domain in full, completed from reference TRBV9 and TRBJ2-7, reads DSGVTQTPKHLITATGQRVTLRCSPRSGDLSVYWYQQSLDQGLQFLIQYYNGEERAKGNILERFSAQQFPDLHSELNLSSLELGDSALYFCASSVGTGRGSEQYFGPGTRLTVT.

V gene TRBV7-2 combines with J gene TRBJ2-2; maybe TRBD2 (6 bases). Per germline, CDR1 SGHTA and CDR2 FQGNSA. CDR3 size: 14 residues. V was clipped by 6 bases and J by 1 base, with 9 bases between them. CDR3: CASSRDLNTGELFF. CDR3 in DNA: TGTGCCAGCAGTCGGGACTTGAACACCGGGGAGCTGTTTTTT.